This T cell receptor (beta chain) is drawn from a study of blood T cell repertoires in COVID-19. The method was immunoSEQ multiplex PCR; TCRdb's version includes in-frame clones alone and lacks a portion of them. The table has some 150,000 clones, under 90% seen once; the top ten hold around 6.8%. The length of the CDR3 is 13 residues. CDR1 is ENHRY and CDR2 is SYGVKD in the germline V gene. Trimming left V 11 bases short and J 0 bases short, with 13 bases between. This clone was recorded only once. Specimen: peripheral blood. This chain joins TRBV10-3 and TRBJ1-1; D possibly corresponds to TRBD1 (6 bases). The origin of this receptor is a human donor in a cohort sampled during active COVID-19. The DNA for the CDR3 is TGTGCCGTCGGACAGTATTTGAACACTGAAGCTTTCTTT. This sequence encodes CAVGQYLNTEAFF.